Listed below are T cell receptor beta chains from one sample, sequenced in a study of radiotherapy plus CTLA-4 blockade in lung cancer. The protocol was immunoSEQ multiplex PCR, while the TCRdb copy is restricted to in-frame clones and leaves out a portion. The sample records roughly 110,000 clones, more than 75% being singletons. Sequences were derived from peripheral blood, sampled from a patient treated with radiotherapy plus ipilimumab. Receptors originate from a human donor with non-small cell lung cancer that progressed on radiotherapy plus ipilimumab. Some clones in this sample may be carry-over from other donors' samples. Each CDR3 is given with its conserved first and last residue. Fields, in order: D gene, V gene, clone size, J gene, CDR3 protein, CDR3 DNA. D genes are given only for firm matches. Part of the rows lack a size; the others show once, few, many or a class for expanded clones.

-	TRBV20-1	-	TRBJ2-1	CSARDRTEQFF	TGCAGTGCTAGGGACAGAACGGAGCAGTTCTTC
-	TRBV4-1	-	TRBJ1-3	CASSQDAPTGGNTIYF	TGCGCCAGCAGCCAAGACGCACCTACAGGTGGAAACACCATATATTTT
-	TRBV28	-	TRBJ1-1	CASSYFGMNTEAFF	TGTGCCAGCAGCTACTTCGGTATGAACACTGAAGCTTTCTTT
-	TRBV10-3	-	TRBJ2-3	CAIGGSTDTQYF	TGTGCCATCGGGGGCTCCACAGATACGCAGTATTTT
-	TRBV7-2	-	TRBJ1-3	CASSLGNKISGNTIYF	TGTGCCAGCAGCTTAGGGAACAAGATATCTGGAAACACCATATATTTT
-	TRBV4-1	few	TRBJ2-1	CASSQDRGVYNEQFF	TGCGCCAGCAGCCAAGATCGCGGGGTCTACAATGAGCAGTTCTTC
TRBD2	TRBV2	once	TRBJ2-2	CASRLAGGTNTGELFF	TGTGCCAGCAGGCTAGCGGGGGGAACGAACACCGGGGAGCTGTTTTTT
-	TRBV5-1	-	TRBJ1-2	CASSLERINYGYTF	TGCGCCAGCAGCTTGGAACGGATCAACTATGGCTACACCTTC
-	TRBV27	-	TRBJ2-7	CAREITPPLRDEQYF	TGTGCCAGGGAAATAACCCCCCCATTACGGGACGAGCAGTACTTC
TRBD1	TRBV4-2	-	TRBJ1-6	CASSQDLMDRASPLHF	TGTGCCAGCAGCCAAGATCTTATGGACAGGGCTTCACCCCTCCACTTT
-	TRBV7-2	-	TRBJ2-7	CASSQGRASEQYF	TGTGCCAGCAGCCAGGGGCGGGCGTCCGAGCAGTACTTC
-	TRBV30	-	TRBJ1-2	CAWRQGYGYTF	TGTGCCTGGAGGCAGGGGTATGGCTACACCTTC
-	TRBV12-5	-	TRBJ2-7	CASGWARDRGSYEQYF	TGTGCTAGTGGTTGGGCGCGGGACCGAGGATCCTACGAGCAGTACTTC
-	TRBV25-1	medium-sized	TRBJ1-6	CASSETRYNSPLHF	TGTGCCAGCAGTGAAACCCGATATAATTCACCCCTCCACTTT
-	TRBV18	-	TRBJ1-6	CASSPSSTGSVGSPLHF	TGTGCCAGCTCACCCTCTTCAACGGGATCAGTCGGTTCACCCCTCCACTTT
-	TRBV11-1	few	TRBJ1-5	CASSVAFPGQPQHF	TGTGCCAGCAGCGTCGCATTTCCAGGGCAGCCCCAGCATTTT
TRBD1	TRBV29-1	-	TRBJ2-1	CSVEVPGQGNYNEQFF	TGCAGCGTTGAAGTCCCGGGACAGGGGAACTACAATGAGCAGTTCTTC
-	TRBV4-3	-	TRBJ2-7	CASSRRLDLYEQYF	TGCGCCAGCAGCCGGAGGTTAGACCTCTACGAGCAGTACTTC
-	TRBV7-9	-	TRBJ2-5	CASSSGTSKETQYF	TGTGCCAGCAGTTCCGGGACCTCTAAGGAGACCCAGTACTTC
TRBD1	TRBV6-4	few	TRBJ2-3	CASSDPTGSDTQYF	TGTGCCAGCAGTGACCCGACAGGGTCAGATACGCAGTATTTT
-	TRBV6-1	-	TRBJ1-1	CASSDVSSGNTEAFF	TGTGCCAGCAGTGACGTCAGCTCGGGGAACACTGAAGCTTTCTTT
-	TRBV15	-	TRBJ1-5	CATSTDLQSVRQPQHF	TGTGCCACCAGCACCGACCTCCAAAGTGTGCGTCAGCCCCAGCATTTT
TRBD2	TRBV7-2	few	TRBJ2-7	CASSLRTSSYEQYF	TGTGCCAGCAGCCTTAGGACTAGCAGCTACGAGCAGTACTTC
TRBD2	TRBV4-3	once	TRBJ2-7	CASSQYGSLAGGYEQYF	TGCGCCAGCAGCCAATATGGATCCCTAGCGGGGGGCTACGAGCAGTACTTC
-	TRBV4-2	-	TRBJ1-2	CASSQDLFLGYTF	TGTGCCAGCAGCCAAGATTTGTTTCTAGGCTACACCTTC
-	TRBV7-3	few	TRBJ2-5	CASSLRAQETQYF	TGTGCCAGCAGCTTAAGGGCGCAAGAGACCCAGTACTTC
TRBD2	TRBV28	-	TRBJ2-3	CASSHLTFRTSGGADTQYF	TGTGCCAGCAGTCACCTGACTTTTAGGACTAGCGGGGGGGCAGATACGCAGTATTTT
-	TRBV10-1	-	TRBJ2-1	CASRDPKEMRTGLRRNEQFF	TGCGCCAGCAGGGACCCCAAGGAGATGAGAACAGGTCTTAGACGCAATGAGCAGTTCTTC
-	TRBV10-3	-	TRBJ1-1	CAISVKSGAENTEAFF	TGTGCCATCAGTGTGAAGTCGGGTGCCGAGAACACTGAAGCTTTCTTT
TRBD2	TRBV2	-	TRBJ2-3	CASTPRSGGAPDTQYF	TGTGCCAGCACTCCGCGGAGCGGGGGGGCCCCAGATACGCAGTATTTT
-	TRBV4-3	-	TRBJ1-3	CASSQELPGSGNTIYF	TGCGCCAGCAGCCAAGAACTCCCAGGGTCAGGAAACACCATATATTTT
-	TRBV23-1	-	TRBJ1-1	CASSQRSTDTEAFF	TGCGCCAGCAGTCAACGCTCGACCGACACTGAAGCTTTCTTT
-	TRBV2	-	TRBJ1-6	CASTERGDNSPLHF	TGTGCCAGCACCGAACGGGGTGATAATTCACCCCTCCACTTT
-	TRBV19	-	TRBJ2-7	CASSIGAAGLYEQYF	TGTGCCAGTAGTATAGGGGCCGCCGGTCTCTACGAGCAGTACTTC
-	TRBV7-2	-	TRBJ2-1	CASRGYNEQFF	TGTGCCAGCAGGGGCTACAATGAGCAGTTCTTC
-	TRBV19	-	TRBJ2-7	CASSILLSSYEQYF	TGTGCCAGTAGTATACTACTTAGCTCCTACGAGCAGTACTTC